These 27 T cell receptor beta chains were sequenced from one sample in a study of blood T cell repertoires in COVID-19. Here immunoSEQ multiplex PCR was the method, and the copy in TCRdb shows in-frame clones only, minus some. Among 100,000 to 150,000 clones listed, more than 70% were seen once. Sample: peripheral blood. Every receptor here comes from a woman aged 55-70 years with acute or convalescent COVID-19.

CDR3 DNA sequence: TGTGCCAGTAGTACTCAGGGGCTCGAGCAGTACTTC. Translation gives CASSTQGLEQYF. This sequence joins TRBV19 and TRBJ2-7, with D perhaps matching TRBD1 (6 bases). The V gene's germline CDR1 is LNHDA and CDR2 SQIVND (reference sequence). CDR3 size: 12 residues. The ends were cut back, 4 bases at V and 6 bases at J, with 10 bases in the middle. Together with reference TRBV19 and TRBJ2-7, the CDR3 gives the full variable domain: DGGITQSPKYLFRKEGQNVTLSCEQNLNHDAMYWYRQDPGQGLRLIYYSQIVNDFQKGDIAEGYSVSREKKESFPLTVTSAQKNPTAFYLCASSTQGLEQYFGPGTRLTVT.

The genes are TRBV28 and TRBJ1-3; 9 bases align to TRBD1. V gave up 8 bases and J gave up 0 bases; unmatched junction bases: 5. Per germline, CDR1 MDHEN and CDR2 SYDVKM. The CDR3 length is 15 residues. Written as DNA, the CDR3 is TGTGCCAGCGGGACAGGGATCCCCTCTGGAAACACCATATATTTT. Its translation is CASGTGIPSGNTIYF.

J is TRBJ2-1 and V is TRBV6-1; 7 nucleotides line up with TRBD2. CDR1 and CDR2 (germline): MNHNS, SASEGT. Losses at the gene ends were 2 bases for V and 7 bases for J; bases not matched to a gene: 11. CDR3 length: 16 amino acids. For the CDR3, the DNA is TGTGCCAGCAGTGAAATTCCTAGCGGAGTGCCTAATGAGCAGTTCTTC. Amino acid sequence: CASSEIPSGVPNEQFF.

The chain employs TRBV27 and TRBJ1-2, with 9 positions matching TRBD1. This CDR3 is 17 amino acids long. Germline V lookup: CDR1 MNHEY, CDR2 SMNVEV (reference sequence). V was clipped by 5 bases and J by 2 bases; unmatched bases: 12. This chain's CDR3 is CASSPGTGRPINYGYTF. The DNA of the CDR3 is TGTGCCAGCAGTCCAGGGACAGGGAGGCCGATAAACTATGGCTACACCTTC.

This chain uses TRBV19 with TRBJ1-2; D is unresolved. The CDR3 runs 13 residues. V was pared by 8 bases and J by 2 bases, with 12 bases between. CDR1 and CDR2 from the germline V gene are LNHDA and SQIVND (reference sequence). CDR3: CASGYTGNYGYTF. CDR3 DNA sequence: TGTGCCAGTGGGTACACGGGGAACTATGGCTACACCTTC.

This clone appeared once. This chain connects TRBV9 to TRBJ2-6; the match to TRBD1 covers 8 bases. V dropped 2 bases and J dropped 0; count of bases not matched to a gene: 10. This CDR3 is built from 19 residues. Germline V gives CDR1 SGDLS, CDR2 YYNGEE. CDR3 region: CASSVDLTGVHSGANVLTF. CDR3 coding DNA: TGTGCCAGCAGCGTTGACCTGACAGGGGTCCACTCTGGGGCCAACGTCCTGACTTTC.

This chain connects TRBV19 to TRBJ1-1; D uncertain. Germline V gives CDR1 LNHDA, CDR2 SQIVND (reference sequence). The V end was cut by 4 bases, the J end by 4 bases, with 7 bases between. This CDR3 comprises 12 residues. The CDR3 spells CASSNSITEAFF. CDR3 sequence (DNA): TGTGCCAGTAGTAACAGCATCACTGAAGCTTTCTTT.

The rearrangement joins TRBV3-1 (or the pseudogene TRBV3-2) to TRBJ2-7, with 9 bases fitting TRBD2. The CDR3 covers 19 residues. CDR1 and CDR2 from the germline V gene are LGHDT and YNNKEL (reference sequence). The trim removed 1 base at V and 2 bases at J, leaving 15 bases unmatched. CDR3 DNA: TGTGCCAGCAGCCAAGTACCGCTCGCGGGAGGGCCGTTGCCCTACGAGCAGTACTTC. This sequence encodes CASSQVPLAGGPLPYEQYF.

The CDR3 reads CASWQRGGSYNEQFF. CDR3 DNA sequence: TGTGCCAGCTGGCAAAGGGGGGGCTCCTACAATGAGCAGTTCTTC. The chain is built from TRBV11-3 and TRBJ2-1, with TRBD2 as a possible D gene (7 bases). The CDR3 is 15 amino acids. The germline V gene has CDR1 SGHNT and CDR2 YENEEA. V lost 8 bases to trimming and J lost 0 bases, with 14 bases between them.

The V gene is TRBV9, the J gene TRBJ1-1; D is unresolved. The germline V gene encodes CDR1 SGDLS and CDR2 YYNGEE. The V end was cut by 3 bases, the J end by 1 base, with 7 bases between. The CDR3 contains 13 residues. CDR3 residues: CASSAGWNTEAFF. The CDR3, as DNA: TGTGCCAGCAGCGCTGGCTGGAACACTGAAGCTTTCTTT.

The CDR3 bases are TGCGCCAGCAGCCCACCACAGGGAGGGGCGTATGGCTACACCTTC. Its translation is CASSPPQGGAYGYTF. The rearrangement joins TRBV4-1 to TRBJ1-2; D is perhaps TRBD1 (6 bases). V gave up 4 bases and J gave up 5 bases, with 17 bases separating them. This CDR3 contains 15 residues. Germline V gene sequence: CDR1 MGHRA, CDR2 YSYEKL.

J is TRBJ2-7 and V is TRBV2; 7 bases fit TRBD2. V lost 6 bases to trimming and J lost 3 bases; unmatched junction nucleotides: 8. Germline lookup yields CDR1 SNHLY and CDR2 FYNNEI. The CDR3 is made up of 14 amino acids. CDR3 protein: CASRQRGLGYEQYF. CDR3 nucleotide sequence: TGTGCCAGCAGACAAAGAGGACTAGGCTACGAGCAGTACTTC.

The rearrangement links TRBV5-1 to TRBJ2-1; 16 positions agree with TRBD2. Unmatched junction bases numbered 9, after V lost 0 bases and J lost 12 bases. The CDR3 length is 17 residues. Germline V gene data show CDR1 as SGHRS and CDR2 as YFSETQ. CDR3: CASSLEIGTSGRAGQFF. CDR3 coding DNA: TGCGCCAGCAGCTTGGAGATCGGGACTAGCGGGAGGGCGGGGCAGTTCTTC.

The chain links TRBV10-2 to TRBJ2-1; D is possibly TRBD2 (6 bases). V lost 2 bases to trimming and J lost 12 bases, with 11 bases between them. Germline-derived CDR1 and CDR2 are WSHSY and SAAADI. The CDR3 is made up of 12 amino acids. CDR3 coding DNA: TGCGCCAGCAGTGAGGGGCTAGCGAGGCAGTTCTTC. Its translation is CASSEGLARQFF.

V is TRBV27 and J is TRBJ2-2; D possibly corresponds to TRBD1 (6 bases). CDR1 is MNHEY and CDR2 is SMNVEV in the germline V gene (reference sequence). This CDR3 has 16 residues. Trimming pared 5 bases from V and 4 bases from J, leaving 17 bases between. Here the CDR3 DNA reads TGTGCCAGCAGTGCAAAAGGGGGAAGAGGCACCGGGGAGCTGTTTTTT. This sequence encodes CASSAKGGRGTGELFF.

In its sample, this clone was seen a few times. The chain joins TRBV13 to TRBJ2-2; D is uncertain. The CDR3 has 13 amino acids. Trimming pared 5 bases from V and 3 bases from J, leaving 7 bases between. Germline values: CDR1 PRHDT, CDR2 FYEKMQ (reference sequence). The CDR3 bases are TGTGCCAGCAGCCGAGGATACACCGGGGAGCTGTTTTTT. Amino acids: CASSRGYTGELFF.

Comments on this clone: At the DNA level, this CDR3 is encoded by other sequences in the same sample as well. In DNA, the CDR3 is TGCGCCAGCAGCTTATTGAGCTCTGGGGCCAACGTCCTGACTTTC. Translation: CASSLLSSGANVLTF. The chain is built from TRBV5-1 and TRBJ2-6; D call uncertain. The CDR3 length is 15 residues. Looked up from germline, CDR1 is SGHRS and CDR2 is YFSETQ. The V and J ends lost 2 bases and 0 bases respectively, with 6 bases between them.

The chain couples TRBV19 to TRBJ2-3; 11 nucleotides align to TRBD2. V lost 6 bases to trimming and J lost 4 bases; unmatched junction nucleotides: 15. The length of the CDR3 is 18 residues. Germline V gene data show CDR1 as LNHDA and CDR2 as SQIVND (reference sequence). CDR3 sequence (DNA): TGTGCCAGTAGAAGTAGCGGGAGGGCCGCGTGGAATTCAGATACGCAGTATTTT. Translating it yields CASRSSGRAAWNSDTQYF. The full variable domain, in which reference TRBV19 and TRBJ2-3 provide the parts outside the CDR3, is DGGITQSPKYLFRKEGQNVTLSCEQNLNHDAMYWYRQDPGQGLRLIYYSQIVNDFQKGDIAEGYSVSREKKESFPLTVTSAQKNPTAFYLCASRSSGRAAWNSDTQYFGPGTRLTVL.

The chain carries TRBV6-6 and TRBJ2-3, with TRBD2 identical over 11 bases. The CDR3 extends over 14 amino acids. Per the germline V gene, CDR1 is MNHNY and CDR2 is SVGAGI (reference sequence). V was pared by 6 bases and J by 6 bases, with 5 bases of the junction left unmatched. CDR3: CASRILAGEDTQYF. The CDR3 bases are TGTGCCAGCAGGATACTAGCGGGAGAGGATACGCAGTATTTT.

The V and J genes are TRBV7-6 and TRBJ1-1; D unresolved. V was pared by 4 bases and J by 4 bases, with 13 bases between. Per germline, CDR1 SGHVS and CDR2 FNYEAQ. This CDR3 has 14 amino acids. The CDR3 loop reads CASSSHLVGTEAFF. The DNA of the CDR3 is TGTGCCAGCAGCTCTCACTTAGTCGGCACTGAAGCTTTCTTT.

The chain links TRBV6-5 to TRBJ1-2; tentative D call: TRBD1 (6 bases). This CDR3 contains 14 residues. Germline lookup yields CDR1 MNHEY and CDR2 SVGAGI. The V gene lost 2 bases and the J gene lost 4 bases, with 11 bases spanning the gap. The CDR3 protein is CASSYRGSGYGYTF. The CDR3 DNA reads as TGTGCCAGCAGTTACAGGGGGAGCGGCTATGGCTACACCTTC.

In the case of this clone: The same CDR3 can be traced to other DNA sequences in this sample. The rearrangement joins TRBV6-5 to TRBJ1-4, with 9 bases matching TRBD1. V was clipped by 6 bases and J by 5 bases; unmatched bases: 4. The CDR3 loop spans 14 amino acids. CDR1 MNHEY and CDR2 SVGAGI come from the germline V gene. CDR3 protein: CASRRQGGNEKLFF. The CDR3 DNA follows: TGTGCCAGCAGGCGACAGGGGGGAAATGAAAAACTGTTTTTT.

The chain carries TRBV5-1 and TRBJ2-1; no reliable D call. Per germline, CDR1 SGHRS and CDR2 YFSETQ. The CDR3 consists of 15 residues. The germline V and J ends were trimmed by 5 bases and 5 bases, with 17 bases remaining between them. The CDR3 loop is CASSSKLEGDNEQFF. DNA of the CDR3: TGCGCCAGCAGTTCGAAGCTAGAAGGAGACAATGAGCAGTTCTTC.

V gene TRBV3-1 (or the pseudogene TRBV3-2) combines with J gene TRBJ1-3; D unresolved. This CDR3 has 15 amino acids. Germline V lookup: CDR1 LGHDT, CDR2 YNNKEL (reference sequence). V lost 4 bases and J 2 bases, leaving 12 bases between the germline ends. CDR3 in DNA: TGTGCCAGCAGCCCCCGGTTAAGAGCTGGAAACACCATATATTTT. Translating gives CASSPRLRAGNTIYF.

This clone has more than one count but fewer than ten. J is TRBJ1-4 and V is TRBV2, with no clear D. The germline V and J ends were trimmed by 7 bases and 0 bases, with 12 bases remaining between them. Germline values: CDR1 SNHLY, CDR2 FYNNEI. The length of the CDR3 is 15 residues. CDR3 region: CASKETRTTNEKLFF. The CDR3 region has the DNA TGTGCCAGCAAGGAAACGAGGACAACTAATGAAAAACTGTTTTTT.

The chain combines TRBV15 with TRBJ2-1, with 13 bases matching TRBD2. Per germline, CDR1 LNHNV and CDR2 YYDKDF (reference sequence). This CDR3 contains 17 residues. After removal of 0 bases from V and 10 bases from J, the junction contained 9 bases not matched to a gene. For the CDR3, the DNA is TGTGCCACCAGCAGAGACAAGACTAGCGGGGGGCGCTGGGAGCAGTTCTTC. It codes for CATSRDKTSGGRWEQFF.

This clone was detected only once. The rearrangement uses TRBV18 and TRBJ2-1; 8 bases are shared with TRBD2. Germline V lookup: CDR1 KGHSH, CDR2 LQKENI. V lost 3 bases and J lost 1; bases outside the gene matches: 2. CDR3 size: 15 residues. CDR3 DNA sequence: TGTGCCAGCTCACCGGGCGGGGGGTCCTACAATGAGCAGTTCTTC. Its translation: CASSPGGGSYNEQFF.